A single sample is the source of the 25 T cell receptor beta chains below, sequenced in a study of shared clonotypes between healthy human individuals. Clones were read by immunoSEQ multiplex PCR, and TCRdb kept only the in-frame ones, dropping some. In the table there are about 2.5 million clones, around 93% of which are singletons. What was sequenced was naive CD4+ T cells from PBMCs. Specified subset: CD45RA+ positively selected. Every receptor here comes from a man in his late teens or twenties in good health. Some clones in this sample may be carry-over from other donors' samples.

V gene TRBV7-3 combines with J gene TRBJ2-1, with 8 bases matching TRBD2. From germline, CDR1 is SGHTA and CDR2 FQGTGA. V lost 5 bases to trimming and J lost 10 bases; unmatched junction nucleotides: 13. This CDR3 is built from 15 residues. CDR3 in DNA: TGTGCCAGCAGCCCTGCCCCTAGCGGGCCCGTGGAGCAGTTCTTC. It codes for CASSPAPSGPVEQFF.

The chain has TRBV6-5 and TRBJ1-2; D is uncertain. The CDR3 length is 14 residues. With 0 bases removed from V and 5 bases from J, the gap between germline ends came to 10 bases. Germline-derived CDR1 and CDR2 are MNHEY and SVGAGI. CDR3 nucleotides: TGTGCCAGCAGTTACTCGGCTCCCCCTTATGGCTACACCTTC. Amino acid sequence: CASSYSAPPYGYTF.

Points on this clone: Other DNA sequences of this sample code for an identical CDR3. This chain uses TRBV4-2 with TRBJ1-2, with D hard to call. Germline V CDR1 and CDR2: LGHNA, YNFKEQ. The V end lost 1 base, the J end lost 2 bases, and 2 bases lay between the germline ends. This CDR3 has 12 residues. CDR3: CASSQANYGYTF. The CDR3 DNA reads as TGTGCCAGCAGCCAAGCCAACTATGGCTACACCTTC.

This clone was counted between two and nine times. The V call is TRBV2, the J call TRBJ1-1; 8 bases are a match to TRBD1. V shed 7 bases and J 8 bases; nucleotides not matched to a gene: 12. This CDR3 spans 14 amino acids. Germline V gives CDR1 SNHLY, CDR2 FYNNEI. CDR3 loop: CASKLDRGDLEAFF. DNA of the CDR3: TGTGCCAGCAAATTAGACAGGGGAGATCTCGAAGCTTTCTTT. Based on the CDR3 plus reference TRBV2 and TRBJ1-1, the full variable domain is EPEVTQTPSHQVTQMGQEVILRCVPISNHLYFYWYRQILGQKVEFLVSFYNNEISEKSEIFDDQFSVERPDGSNFTLKIRSTKLEDSAMYFCASKLDRGDLEAFFGQGTRLTVV.

This chain uses TRBV28 with TRBJ1-2; the D gene is possibly TRBD1 (5 bases). V lost 5 bases, J lost 8 bases, and 18 bases lay in between. The CDR3 contains 14 residues. Per the germline V gene, CDR1 is MDHEN and CDR2 is SYDVKM. The CDR3 DNA reads as TGTGCCAGCAGTCGACGGACACCCCCAGGGGGCTACACCTTC. Translation gives CASSRRTPPGGYTF.

Only one count was recorded for this clone. The rearrangement uses TRBV5-1 and TRBJ2-7, with 9 bases matching TRBD1. J was trimmed by 4 bases and V by 2 bases; bases with no gene match: 13. Germline CDR1 reads SGHRS; CDR2 reads YFSETQ. The CDR3 loop spans 17 amino acids. The DNA for the CDR3 is TGCGCCAGCAGCTTTCTACCGCCGGGACAGGGAATGTACGAGCAGTACTTC. Residues: CASSFLPPGQGMYEQYF.

This clone was detected once. The rearrangement links TRBV4-1 to TRBJ1-2; D is possibly TRBD1 (6 bases). Germline loops: CDR1 MGHRA, CDR2 YSYEKL. With 8 bases removed from V and 0 bases from J, the gap between germline ends came to 16 bases. This CDR3 has 15 amino acids. CDR3: CASGQQGRTNYGYTF. CDR3 sequence (DNA): TGCGCCAGCGGTCAACAGGGAAGGACTAACTATGGCTACACCTTC.

This clone was observed once. The chain employs TRBV10-3 and TRBJ2-7; 9 nucleotides match TRBD1. CDR3 length equals 14 residues. Germline trimming cut 8 bases from V and 6 bases from J; bases unmatched to any gene: 11. Germline V gene lookup returns CDR1 ENHRY and CDR2 SYGVKD. CDR3 amino acids: CAIGVGQGRVEQYF. CDR3 coding DNA: TGTGCCATCGGAGTGGGACAGGGTAGAGTCGAGCAGTACTTC.

This chain joins TRBV4-1 and TRBJ1-1; possibly TRBD1 for D (6 bases). This CDR3 has 17 amino acids. CDR1 MGHRA and CDR2 YSYEKL come from the germline V gene. Trimming pared 1 base from V and 2 bases from J, leaving 17 bases between. CDR3 DNA sequence: TGCGCCAGCAGCCAAGTACATCGGATGGACAGCAACACTGAAGCTTTCTTT. Its translation: CASSQVHRMDSNTEAFF.

The count of this clone is one. The V gene is TRBV5-6, the J gene TRBJ1-3; D remains unclear. The ends were cut back, 3 bases at V and 0 bases at J, with 10 bases in the middle. The germline V gene encodes CDR1 SGHDT and CDR2 YYEEEE. CDR3 size: 15 residues. CDR3 sequence (DNA): TGTGCCAGCAGCTCAGGACCGAGCTCTGGAAACACCATATATTTT. As protein: CASSSGPSSGNTIYF.

Notes on this clone: Additional DNA sequences in this sample encode the identical CDR3. The chain combines TRBV6-6 with TRBJ2-3; D is perhaps TRBD2 (6 bases). Germline V gene lookup returns CDR1 MNHNY and CDR2 SVGAGI (reference sequence). The CDR3 runs to 16 residues. The V end lost 2 bases, the J end lost 0 bases, and 12 bases lay between the germline ends. As DNA, the CDR3 is TGTGCCAGCAGTTACGGTCGGGGACTTAGCACAGATACGCAGTATTTT. It is translated as CASSYGRGLSTDTQYF.

The rearrangement links TRBV11-2 to TRBJ2-3; D possibly corresponds to TRBD1 (5 bases). The CDR3 is 16 amino acids. Germline V gives CDR1 SGHAT, CDR2 FQNNGV. V lost 7 bases and J 2 bases, leaving 19 bases between the germline ends. CDR3 sequence (DNA): TGTGCCAGCACCAAAAGCAGGGTGCGAAACACAGATACGCAGTATTTT. It specifies CASTKSRVRNTDTQYF.

The chain uses TRBV7-3 and TRBJ1-5; 9 bases align to TRBD1. The junction had 7 bases not matched to a gene; V was cut back by 1 base and J by 0 bases. Germline V CDR1 and CDR2: SGHTA, FQGTGA. The CDR3 is 18 residues long. This CDR3 is CASSLRGTGLYSNQPQHF. The DNA for the CDR3 is TGTGCCAGCAGCTTAAGGGGGACAGGGTTATATAGCAATCAGCCCCAGCATTTT.

The V call is TRBV5-1, the J call TRBJ2-7; D call uncertain. V shed 4 bases and J shed 6 bases, with 17 bases lying between them. Germline V gene data show CDR1 as SGHRS and CDR2 as YFSETQ. The CDR3 contains 14 residues. CDR3 DNA: TGCGCCAGCAGCCCACCGGGCCATTCCCTCGAGCAGTACTTC. This sequence encodes CASSPPGHSLEQYF.

This chain connects TRBV19 to TRBJ2-3, with 8 nucleotides matching TRBD2. Per the germline V gene, CDR1 is LNHDA and CDR2 is SQIVND (reference sequence). The CDR3 length is 15 residues. V was pared by 3 bases and J by 5 bases, with 7 bases of the junction left unmatched. The CDR3 reads CASSMRPSGLDTQYF. CDR3 nucleotide sequence: TGTGCCAGTAGTATGCGCCCTAGCGGGTTAGATACGCAGTATTTT.

V and J are TRBV28 and TRBJ2-7; 12 nucleotides align to TRBD2. V lost 7 bases to trimming and J lost 2 bases; unmatched junction nucleotides: 18. CDR3 length: 19 residues. Germline V lookup: CDR1 MDHEN, CDR2 SYDVKM. CDR3 nucleotide sequence: TGTGCCAGCACACCAACTCAGGGTCCTAGCGGGAGGGTCCCCTACGAGCAGTACTTC. It translates to CASTPTQGPSGRVPYEQYF.

Worth noting for this clone: Mismatch with germline at one junction end may stem from a read error. The sample holds other DNA sequences that translate to the same CDR3. The CDR3 protein is CASSPGLAGSRDTQYF. CDR3 nucleotide sequence: TGCGCCAGCAGCCCGGGACTAGCGGGGAGCAGAGATACGCAGTATTTT. The genes are TRBV5-1 and TRBJ2-3, with TRBD2 matching over 13 bases. The CDR3 is 16 residues long. Per germline, CDR1 SGHRS and CDR2 YFSETQ.

This clone was observed a few times. The chain carries TRBV7-9 and TRBJ1-2; a weak D match, TRBD1 (5 bases). Trimming removed 3 bases at V and 7 bases at J, with 9 bases between. Germline V CDR1 and CDR2: SEHNR, FQNEAQ (reference sequence). CDR3 length equals 12 residues. The CDR3 protein is CASSLPGLGYTF. The CDR3 region has the DNA TGTGCCAGCAGCTTGCCGGGACTTGGCTACACCTTC. The full variable domain, with the rest looked up from reference TRBV7-9 and TRBJ1-2, is DTGVSQNPRHKITKRGQNVTFRCDPISEHNRLYWYRQTLGQGPEFLTYFQNEAQLEKSRLLSDRFSAERPKGSFSTLEIQRTEQGDSAMYLCASSLPGLGYTFGSGTRLTVV.

The V call is TRBV5-1, the J call TRBJ1-2; D is unclear. The CDR3 is 15 residues long. Deletions cut 0 bases from V and 8 bases from J, with 17 bases between. Germline lookup yields CDR1 SGHRS and CDR2 YFSETQ. CDR3 in amino acids: CASSLAAAGSRGYTF. The CDR3 nucleotides read TGCGCCAGCAGCTTGGCCGCAGCAGGATCGCGCGGCTACACCTTC.

This chain links TRBV7-2 with TRBJ1-5, with D possibly TRBD1 on 5 matching bases. Germline assignment: CDR1 SGHTA and CDR2 FQGNSA. The CDR3 is 16 residues long. Trimming stripped 1 base from V and 7 bases from J, with 17 bases between. The DNA of the CDR3 is TGTGCCAGCAGCTTAGGGGGTGGCAGGGCGGGCCAGCCCCAGCATTTT. Translated, it gives CASSLGGGRAGQPQHF.

This clone showed up just once. The rearrangement uses TRBV27 and TRBJ2-7; D might be TRBD1 or TRBD2, each matching 5 bases. The CDR3 contains 14 residues. Per the germline V gene, CDR1 is MNHEY and CDR2 is SMNVEV (reference sequence). Trimming shortened V by 1 base and J by 2 bases, and 9 bases separated the two germline ends. CDR3: CASSLFRGPYEQYF. CDR3 coding DNA: TGTGCCAGCAGTTTATTCCGGGGACCCTACGAGCAGTACTTC.

The sample holds a few counts of this clone. The chain uses TRBV10-3 and TRBJ1-1; the match to TRBD1 covers 12 bases. The junction had 2 bases not matched to a gene; V was cut back by 3 bases and J by 3 bases. The CDR3 has 15 residues. CDR1 ENHRY and CDR2 SYGVKD come from the germline V gene. CDR3 in DNA: TGTGCCATCAGTGATGGGACAGGGGGCGACACTGAAGCTTTCTTT. The encoded protein is CAISDGTGGDTEAFF.

The V and J genes are TRBV28 and TRBJ1-4, with TRBD1 as a possible D gene (6 bases). V was trimmed by 6 bases and J by 7 bases, leaving 15 bases between them. Germline CDR1 and CDR2: MDHEN and SYDVKM. The CDR3 has 14 amino acids. This chain's CDR3 is CASRMLGQGEKLFF. The CDR3 DNA sequence: TGTGCCAGCAGGATGTTGGGACAAGGTGAAAAACTGTTTTTT.

CDR3 residues: CASSHSGISTDTQYF. DNA of the CDR3: TGTGCCAGCAGTCACAGCGGGATTAGCACAGATACGCAGTATTTT. The chain recombines TRBV28 with TRBJ2-3, with 7 bases fitting TRBD2. The germline V gene has CDR1 MDHEN and CDR2 SYDVKM. V was clipped by 5 bases and J by 0 bases; unmatched bases: 5. The CDR3 sequence is 15 residues long.

This chain uses TRBV11-2 with TRBJ2-3; 8 bases line up with TRBD2. Germline V CDR1 and CDR2: SGHAT, FQNNGV. V trimming: 2 bases; J trimming: 0 bases; junction bases outside the gene matches: 4. This CDR3 region has 16 residues. CDR3: CASSLRSSGSTDTQYF. As DNA, the CDR3 is TGTGCCAGCAGCTTAAGATCTAGCGGGAGCACAGATACGCAGTATTTT.